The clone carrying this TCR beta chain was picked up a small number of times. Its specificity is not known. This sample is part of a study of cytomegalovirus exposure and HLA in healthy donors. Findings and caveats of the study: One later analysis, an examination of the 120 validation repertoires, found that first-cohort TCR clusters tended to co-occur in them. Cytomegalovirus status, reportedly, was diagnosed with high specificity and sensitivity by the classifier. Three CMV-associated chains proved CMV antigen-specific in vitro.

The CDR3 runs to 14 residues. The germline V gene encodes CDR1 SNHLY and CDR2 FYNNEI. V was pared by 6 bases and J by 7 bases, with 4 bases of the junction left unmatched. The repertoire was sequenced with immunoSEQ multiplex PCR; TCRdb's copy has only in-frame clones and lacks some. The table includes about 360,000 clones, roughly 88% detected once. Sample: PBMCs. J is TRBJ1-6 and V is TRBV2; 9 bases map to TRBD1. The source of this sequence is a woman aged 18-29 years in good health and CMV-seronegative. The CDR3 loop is CASRLGTGNSPLHF. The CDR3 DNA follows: TGTGCCAGCAGGCTCGGGACAGGGAATTCACCCCTCCACTTT.